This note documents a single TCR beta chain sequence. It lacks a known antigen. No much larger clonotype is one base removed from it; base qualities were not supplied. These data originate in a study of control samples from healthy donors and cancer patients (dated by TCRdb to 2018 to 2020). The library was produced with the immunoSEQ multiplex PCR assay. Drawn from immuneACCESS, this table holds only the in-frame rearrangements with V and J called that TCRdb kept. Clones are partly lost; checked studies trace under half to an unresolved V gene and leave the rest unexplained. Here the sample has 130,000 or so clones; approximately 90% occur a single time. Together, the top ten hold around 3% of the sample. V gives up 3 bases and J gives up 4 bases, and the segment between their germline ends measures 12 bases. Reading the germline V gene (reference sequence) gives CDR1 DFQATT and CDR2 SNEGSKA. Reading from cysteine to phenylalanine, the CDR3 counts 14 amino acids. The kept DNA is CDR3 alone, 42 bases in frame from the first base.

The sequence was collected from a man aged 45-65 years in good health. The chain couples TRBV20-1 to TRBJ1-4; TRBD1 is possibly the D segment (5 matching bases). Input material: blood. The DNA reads TGCAGTGCTAGTCGGGGGTCGTTTAATGAAAAACTGTTTTTT. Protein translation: CSASRGSFNEKLFF.